The 3 T cell receptor beta chains reported below all come from one sample, sequenced in a study of cytomegalovirus exposure and HLA in healthy donors. The PCR had 60 Vbeta and 13 Jbeta primers. Clones were sequenced by immunoSEQ multiplex PCR, and TCRdb holds only the in-frame ones, with some missing. The data show 140,000 to 150,000 clones, under 90% seen once. Sequencing was carried out using PBMCs. All receptors derive from a middle-aged man in good health and CMV-seronegative.

V and J are TRBV9 and TRBJ1-4; D not certain. Looked up from germline, CDR1 is SGDLS and CDR2 is YYNGEE. V was pared by 4 bases and J by 7 bases, with 20 bases between. This CDR3 is built from 16 residues. The CDR3 DNA follows: TGTGCCAGCAGCTCCCCTCGGGGTGGGCTGGGTGAAAAACTGTTTTTT. It specifies CASSSPRGGLGEKLFF.

J is TRBJ1-2 and V is TRBV7-2; 9 bases agree with TRBD1. The length of the CDR3 is 15 residues. CDR1 and CDR2 from the germline V gene are SGHTA and FQGNSA. Unmatched junction bases numbered 3, after V lost 0 bases and J lost 4 bases. For the CDR3, the DNA is TGTGCCAGCAGCTTAGCGAGACAGGGGGGCTATGGCTACACCTTC. Protein product: CASSLARQGGYGYTF.

The chain uses TRBV6-4 and TRBJ2-7, with TRBD2 as a possible D gene (6 bases). Per the germline V gene, CDR1 is MRHNA and CDR2 is SNTAGT. The V gene lost 8 bases and the J gene lost 0 bases, with 14 bases spanning the gap. The CDR3 is 14 amino acids. This chain's CDR3 is CASVSGGISYEQYF. The CDR3 DNA reads TGTGCCAGCGTAAGTGGGGGGATCTCCTACGAGCAGTACTTC.